Shown below are 15 T cell receptor beta chains from a single sample sequenced in a study of cytotoxic CD8 clonotypes in ibrutinib-treated CLL. The protocol was immunoSEQ multiplex PCR, while the TCRdb copy is restricted to in-frame clones and leaves out a portion. In the table there are 80,000 to 95,000 clones, about 76% of which are singletons. Sequencing was performed on PBMCs, taken after 12 months of ibrutinib treatment. The source of these receptors is a human donor with chronic lymphocytic leukemia.

The genes are TRBV5-4 and TRBJ2-5, with 10 bases aligning to TRBD2. The length of the CDR3 is 16 residues. With 4 bases clipped from V and 0 bases from J, the junction kept 6 bases outside the gene matches. Germline-derived CDR1 and CDR2 are SGHNT and YYREEE (reference sequence). In DNA, the CDR3 is TGTGCCAGCAGCCCCCGGACTAGCGGTTACCAAGAGACCCAGTACTTC. Protein: CASSPRTSGYQETQYF.

The rearrangement uses TRBV5-1 and TRBJ1-1; 7 bases align to TRBD1. The trim removed 4 bases at V and 1 base at J, leaving 7 bases unmatched. CDR3 length: 15 residues. From germline, CDR1 is SGHRS and CDR2 YFSETQ. The CDR3 DNA is TGCGCCAGCAGCCTGACAGGGAGCGGGAACACTGAAGCTTTCTTT. This codes for CASSLTGSGNTEAFF.

CDR3 region: CASSVVIGTEAFF. The DNA for the CDR3 is TGTGCCAGTAGTGTTGTGATTGGCACTGAAGCTTTCTTT. J is TRBJ1-1 and V is TRBV19, with D unclear. Trimming took off 5 bases at V and 4 bases at J, with 11 bases between the two ends. The CDR3 has 13 residues. Germline V CDR1 and CDR2: LNHDA, SQIVND (reference sequence). The full variable domain, rest sourced from reference TRBV19 and TRBJ1-1, is DGGITQSPKYLFRKEGQNVTLSCEQNLNHDAMYWYRQDPGQGLRLIYYSQIVNDFQKGDIAEGYSVSREKKESFPLTVTSAQKNPTAFYLCASSVVIGTEAFFGQGTRLTVV.

The genes are TRBV6-6 and TRBJ2-1; 11 nucleotides match TRBD2. The junction had 7 bases not matched to a gene; V was cut back by 0 bases and J by 9 bases. The CDR3 runs 16 residues. Per germline, CDR1 MNHNY and CDR2 SVGAGI (reference sequence). CDR3 bases: TGTGCCAGCAGTTACTCGGGTAGCGGGGGGGCCGGTGAGCAGTTCTTC. It codes for CASSYSGSGGAGEQFF.

This chain connects TRBV28 to TRBJ1-5; TRBD1 matches at 10 bases. V dropped 8 bases and J dropped 4; count of bases not matched to a gene: 17. CDR3 length: 18 amino acids. Germline V gene sequence: CDR1 MDHEN, CDR2 SYDVKM. CDR3 loop: CASSRRGVGQGLNQPQHF. CDR3 DNA: TGTGCCAGCTCACGCCGGGGGGTGGGACAGGGGTTGAATCAGCCCCAGCATTTT.

For this clone: Other DNA sequences from this sample encode an identical CDR3 as well. The chain is built from TRBV9 and TRBJ2-3, with D tentatively TRBD1 (6 bases). CDR3 length: 15 residues. The V gene's germline CDR1 is SGDLS and CDR2 YYNGEE. The V end was cut by 4 bases, the J end by 6 bases, with 18 bases between. CDR3 bases: TGTGCCAGCAGCCCCACTGTAACAGGGACGGATACGCAGTATTTT. It encodes CASSPTVTGTDTQYF.

This clone was detected once. V gene TRBV18 combines with J gene TRBJ2-2, with D uncertain. Between the trimmed V and J ends, which lost 6 bases and 0 bases, there was a span of 11 bases. Germline V gene sequence: CDR1 KGHSH, CDR2 LQKENI. The CDR3 runs to 15 residues. As DNA, the CDR3 is TGTGCCAGCTCCCCTTCCCCCGCGAACACCGGGGAGCTGTTTTTT. Translation gives CASSPSPANTGELFF.

The rearrangement links TRBV7-2 to TRBJ1-3, with D possibly being TRBD1 (5 bases). Germline CDR1 SGHTA, CDR2 FQGNSA. V lost 5 bases and J 4 bases, leaving 15 bases between the germline ends. This CDR3 spans 15 amino acids. CDR3 nucleotides: TGTGCCAGCAGCCCGGGGACGGGGCGAGGAAACACCATATATTTT. This gives the protein CASSPGTGRGNTIYF.

This chain joins TRBV7-3 and TRBJ2-1; D gene unclear. Germline V CDR1 and CDR2: SGHTA, FQGTGA. V lost 5 bases and J lost 9, with 17 bases in between. CDR3 length: 14 amino acids. The CDR3 is CASSPFAGAGEQFF. DNA for the CDR3: TGTGCCAGCAGCCCCTTTGCCGGTGCCGGTGAGCAGTTCTTC.

The chain recombines TRBV6-5 with TRBJ2-7; D is undetermined. Germline V gene sequence: CDR1 MNHEY, CDR2 SVGAGI. CDR3 size: 15 residues. The V end was cut by 0 bases, the J end by 6 bases, with 15 bases between. The CDR3 sequence is CASSYSSGGPLEQYF. DNA of the CDR3: TGTGCCAGCAGTTACTCGTCGGGTGGGCCACTCGAGCAGTACTTC.

The rearrangement uses TRBV2 and TRBJ2-7; D remains unclear. The CDR3 extends over 12 amino acids. V lost 2 bases and J lost 4, with 6 bases in between. Germline V lookup: CDR1 SNHLY, CDR2 FYNNEI. The DNA of the CDR3 is TGTGCCAGCAGTGAACGTAGGTACGAGCAGTACTTC. Translation gives CASSERRYEQYF.

The chain carries TRBV28 and TRBJ2-7, with 10 positions matching TRBD2. Looked up from germline, CDR1 is MDHEN and CDR2 is SYDVKM. J lost 0 bases, V lost 6 bases, and 5 bases had no gene match. The CDR3 is 15 residues long. The CDR3 DNA sequence: TGTGCCAGCAGACTAGCGGGGTACAGCTCCTACGAGCAGTACTTC. Translation gives CASRLAGYSSYEQYF.

Only a few counts were recorded for this clone. The genes are TRBV28 and TRBJ1-5, with D tentatively TRBD1 (5 bases). The V end was cut by 3 bases, the J end by 2 bases, with 20 bases between. The CDR3 spans 18 residues. Germline lookup yields CDR1 MDHEN and CDR2 SYDVKM. The CDR3 here is CASSLGGWGRHRNQPQHF. The CDR3 region has the DNA TGTGCCAGCAGTTTGGGGGGGTGGGGCCGCCACCGCAATCAGCCCCAGCATTTT.

The rearrangement links TRBV10-3 to TRBJ1-1, with TRBD1 matching over 8 bases. V lost 4 bases, J lost 3 bases, and 4 bases stayed unmatched. The CDR3 length is 14 residues. Per germline, CDR1 ENHRY and CDR2 SYGVKD. The CDR3 nucleotides read TGTGCCATCAGTGGGCAGGGGGCGCACACTGAAGCTTTCTTT. Its translation is CAISGQGAHTEAFF.

The V call is TRBV10-3, the J call TRBJ1-2; the D gene is possibly TRBD1 (6 bases). V lost 2 bases and J 5 bases, leaving 12 bases between the germline ends. Germline V gene lookup returns CDR1 ENHRY and CDR2 SYGVKD. The CDR3 totals 14 residues. The CDR3 loop is CAISEPGTPYGYTF. The CDR3 nucleotides are TGTGCCATCAGTGAGCCCGGGACACCTTATGGCTACACCTTC.